This T cell receptor (beta chain) was retrieved from a study of metastatic and nonmetastatic thyroid tumors. Overall study: Malignant and benign thyroid patients had repertoires compared in peripheral blood and tumor or nodule tissue.

TCRdb reanalyzed the PCR reads with MiXCR. The table shows 60,000 to 85,000 clones, with 18% occurring only once. Thyroid surgery was performed in patients who had received no treatment beforehand. V gave up 1 base and J gave up 3 bases; unmatched junction bases: 4. The CDR3 has 16 amino acids. Germline V gene sequence: CDR1 MNHEY, CDR2 SVGAGI. This clone was detected ten times or more. What was sequenced was blood. The V gene is TRBV6-5, the J gene TRBJ2-3; 10 bases are a match to TRBD2. The TCR comes from a female donor with papillary thyroid cancer or a benign thyroid nodule (not recorded which). Some clones in this sample may be carry-over from other donors' samples. CDR3 in amino acids: CASSYWSGRATDTQYF. In DNA form, the CDR3 reads TGTGCCAGCAGTTACTGGAGCGGGAGGGCGACAGATACGCAGTATTTT.